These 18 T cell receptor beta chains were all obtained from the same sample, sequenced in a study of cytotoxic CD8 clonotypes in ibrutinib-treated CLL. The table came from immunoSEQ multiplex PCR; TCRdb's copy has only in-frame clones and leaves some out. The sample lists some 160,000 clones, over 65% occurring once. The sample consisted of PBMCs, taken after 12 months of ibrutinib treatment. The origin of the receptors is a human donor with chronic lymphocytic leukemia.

This CDR3 is CASSKANRDRTEAFF. The CDR3 DNA is TGTGCCAGCAGCAAGGCAAACAGGGATCGCACTGAAGCTTTCTTT. The chain links TRBV6-5 to TRBJ1-1, with a possible D match to TRBD1 (6 bases). The CDR3 sequence is 15 residues long. Germline lookup yields CDR1 MNHEY and CDR2 SVGAGI. The ends were cut back, 6 bases at V and 4 bases at J, with 18 bases in the middle.

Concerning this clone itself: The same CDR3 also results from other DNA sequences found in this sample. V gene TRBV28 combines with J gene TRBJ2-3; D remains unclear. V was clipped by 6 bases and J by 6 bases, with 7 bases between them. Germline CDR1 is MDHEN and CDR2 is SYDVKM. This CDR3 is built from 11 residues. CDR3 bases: TGTGCCAGCAGGCTGGGGGATACGCAGTATTTT. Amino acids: CASRLGDTQYF.

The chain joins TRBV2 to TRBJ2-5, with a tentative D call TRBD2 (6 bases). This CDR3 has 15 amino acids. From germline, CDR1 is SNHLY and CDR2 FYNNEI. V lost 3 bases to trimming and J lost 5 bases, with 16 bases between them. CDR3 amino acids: CASSEGSGVRETQYF. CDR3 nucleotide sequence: TGTGCCAGCAGTGAGGGATCGGGGGTAAGGGAGACCCAGTACTTC.

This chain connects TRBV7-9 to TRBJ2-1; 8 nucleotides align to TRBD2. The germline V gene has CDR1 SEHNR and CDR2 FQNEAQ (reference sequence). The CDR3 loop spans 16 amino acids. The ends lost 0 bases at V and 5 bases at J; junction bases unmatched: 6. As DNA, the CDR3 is TGTGCCAGCAGCTTAGCTCAGCGGGAGAGGGACAATGAGCAGTTCTTC. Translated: CASSLAQRERDNEQFF.

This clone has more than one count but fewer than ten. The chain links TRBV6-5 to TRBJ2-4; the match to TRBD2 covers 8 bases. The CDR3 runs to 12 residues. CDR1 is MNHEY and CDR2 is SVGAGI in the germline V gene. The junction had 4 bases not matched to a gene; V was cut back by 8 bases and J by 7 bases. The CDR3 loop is CASRSGGNIQYF. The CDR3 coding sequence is TGTGCCAGCCGGTCGGGAGGGAACATTCAGTACTTC.

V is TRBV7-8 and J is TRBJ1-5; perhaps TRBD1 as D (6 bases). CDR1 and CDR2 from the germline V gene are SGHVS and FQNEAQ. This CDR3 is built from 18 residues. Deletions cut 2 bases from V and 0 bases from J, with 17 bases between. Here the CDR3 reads CASSLSVYGDNSNQPQHF. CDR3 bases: TGTGCCAGCAGCTTATCGGTATACGGGGACAATAGCAATCAGCCCCAGCATTTT.

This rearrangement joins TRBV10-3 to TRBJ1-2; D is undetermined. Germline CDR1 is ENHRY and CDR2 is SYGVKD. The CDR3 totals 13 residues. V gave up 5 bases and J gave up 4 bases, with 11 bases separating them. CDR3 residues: CAISHEGPYGYTF. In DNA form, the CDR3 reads TGTGCCATCAGTCACGAGGGCCCCTATGGCTACACCTTC.

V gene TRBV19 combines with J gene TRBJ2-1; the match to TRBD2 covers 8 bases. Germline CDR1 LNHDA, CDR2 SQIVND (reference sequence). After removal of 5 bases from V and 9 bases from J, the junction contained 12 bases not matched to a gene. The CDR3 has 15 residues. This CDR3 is CASSSAGGLRAEQFF. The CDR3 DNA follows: TGTGCCAGTAGTTCGGCGGGGGGCCTCCGGGCTGAGCAGTTCTTC.

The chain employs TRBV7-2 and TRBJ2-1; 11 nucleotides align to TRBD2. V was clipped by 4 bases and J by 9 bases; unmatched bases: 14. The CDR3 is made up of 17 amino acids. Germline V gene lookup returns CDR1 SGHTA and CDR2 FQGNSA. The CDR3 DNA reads TGTGCCAGCAGCTCAGACGTCACTAGCGGGAGAAGTAGTGAGCAGTTCTTC. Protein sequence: CASSSDVTSGRSSEQFF.

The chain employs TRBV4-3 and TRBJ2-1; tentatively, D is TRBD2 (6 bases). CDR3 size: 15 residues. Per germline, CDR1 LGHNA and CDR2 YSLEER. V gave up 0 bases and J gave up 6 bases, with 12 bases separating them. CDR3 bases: TGCGCCAGCAGCCAAGAAGGGACTTTGCTCAATGAGCAGTTCTTC. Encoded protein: CASSQEGTLLNEQFF.

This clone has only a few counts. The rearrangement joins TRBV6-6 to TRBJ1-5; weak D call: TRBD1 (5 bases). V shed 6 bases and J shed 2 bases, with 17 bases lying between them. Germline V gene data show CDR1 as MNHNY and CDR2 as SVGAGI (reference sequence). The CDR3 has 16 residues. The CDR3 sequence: CASSPGGLWGNQPQHF. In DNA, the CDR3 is TGTGCCAGCAGCCCCGGGGGATTATGGGGCAATCAGCCCCAGCATTTT.

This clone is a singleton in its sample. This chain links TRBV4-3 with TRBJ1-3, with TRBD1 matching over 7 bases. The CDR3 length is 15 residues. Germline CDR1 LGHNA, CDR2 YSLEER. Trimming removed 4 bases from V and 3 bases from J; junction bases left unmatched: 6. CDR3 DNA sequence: TGCGCCAGCAGCCCAACCGACAGGGATGGAAACACCATATATTTT. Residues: CASSPTDRDGNTIYF.

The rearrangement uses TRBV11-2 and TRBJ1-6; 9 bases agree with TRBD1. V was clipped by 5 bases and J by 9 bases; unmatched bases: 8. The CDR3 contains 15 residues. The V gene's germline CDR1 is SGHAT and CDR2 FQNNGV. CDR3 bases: TGTGCCAGCAGCCCACCGGGACAGGGAAGTTCACCCCTCCACTTT. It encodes CASSPPGQGSSPLHF.

CDR3 nucleotides: TGTGCCAGCAGCCGATCTTTGCTCGACAATGAGCAGTTCTTC. Its protein is CASSRSLLDNEQFF. The chain links TRBV11-2 to TRBJ2-1; D is unclear. The CDR3 contains 14 residues. Germline CDR1 SGHAT, CDR2 FQNNGV. V was shortened by 5 bases and J by 5 bases, with 13 bases between the two germline ends. Filled out from reference TRBV11-2 and TRBJ2-1, the complete variable domain reads EAGVAQSPRYKIIEKRQSVAFWCNPISGHATLYWYQQILGQGPKLLIQFQNNGVVDDSQLPKDRFSAERLKGVDSTLKIQPAKLEDSAVYLCASSRSLLDNEQFFGPGTRLTVL.

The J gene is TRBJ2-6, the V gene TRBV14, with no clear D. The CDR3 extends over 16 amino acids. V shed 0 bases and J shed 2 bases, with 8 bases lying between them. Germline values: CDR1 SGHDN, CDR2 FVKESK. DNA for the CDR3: TGTGCCAGCAGCCAAGAAGTGGGGACTGGGGCCAACGTCCTGACTTTC. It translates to CASSQEVGTGANVLTF.

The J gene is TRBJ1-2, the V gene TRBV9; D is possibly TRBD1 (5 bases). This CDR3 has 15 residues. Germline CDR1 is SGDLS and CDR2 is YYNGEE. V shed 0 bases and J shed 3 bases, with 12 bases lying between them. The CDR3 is CASSVATSGDYGYTF. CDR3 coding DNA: TGTGCCAGCAGCGTAGCTACTTCGGGGGACTATGGCTACACCTTC. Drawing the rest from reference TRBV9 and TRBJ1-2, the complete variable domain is DSGVTQTPKHLITATGQRVTLRCSPRSGDLSVYWYQQSLDQGLQFLIQYYNGEERAKGNILERFSAQQFPDLHSELNLSSLELGDSALYFCASSVATSGDYGYTFGSGTRLTVV.

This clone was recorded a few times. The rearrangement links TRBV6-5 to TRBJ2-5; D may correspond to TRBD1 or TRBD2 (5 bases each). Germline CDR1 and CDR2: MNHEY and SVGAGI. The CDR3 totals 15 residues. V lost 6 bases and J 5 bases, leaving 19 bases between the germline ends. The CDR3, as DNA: TGTGCCAGCAGCCCCCGGGGCAGGAATTGGGAGACCCAGTACTTC. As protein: CASSPRGRNWETQYF.

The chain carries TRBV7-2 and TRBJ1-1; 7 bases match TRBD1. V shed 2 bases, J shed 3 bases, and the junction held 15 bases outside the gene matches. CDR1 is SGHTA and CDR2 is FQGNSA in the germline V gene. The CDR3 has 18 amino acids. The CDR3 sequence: CASSLSVWTGRLDTEAFF. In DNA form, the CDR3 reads TGTGCCAGCAGCTTAAGCGTCTGGACAGGTCGTTTGGACACTGAAGCTTTCTTT.